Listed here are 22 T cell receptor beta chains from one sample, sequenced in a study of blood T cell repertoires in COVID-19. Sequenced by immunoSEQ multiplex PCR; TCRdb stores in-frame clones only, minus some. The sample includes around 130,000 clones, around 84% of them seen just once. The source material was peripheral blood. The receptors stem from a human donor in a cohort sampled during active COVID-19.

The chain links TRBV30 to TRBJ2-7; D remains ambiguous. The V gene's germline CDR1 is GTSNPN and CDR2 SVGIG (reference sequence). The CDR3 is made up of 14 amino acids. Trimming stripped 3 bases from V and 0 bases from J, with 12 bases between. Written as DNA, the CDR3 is TGTGCCTGGAGGCGGTCAGACCTCTCCTACGAGCAGTACTTC. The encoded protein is CAWRRSDLSYEQYF.

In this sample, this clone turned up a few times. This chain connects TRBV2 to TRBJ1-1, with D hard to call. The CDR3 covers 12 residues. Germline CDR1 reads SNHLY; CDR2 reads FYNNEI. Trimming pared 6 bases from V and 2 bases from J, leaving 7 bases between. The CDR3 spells CASRPYNTEAFF. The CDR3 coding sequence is TGTGCCAGCAGGCCCTACAACACTGAAGCTTTCTTT.

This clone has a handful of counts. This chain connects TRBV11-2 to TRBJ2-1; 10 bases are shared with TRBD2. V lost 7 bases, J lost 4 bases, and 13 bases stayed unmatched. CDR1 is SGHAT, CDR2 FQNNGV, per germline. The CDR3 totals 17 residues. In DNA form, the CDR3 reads TGTGCCAGCACCAAATACGTAGCGGGGGGATCGTACAATGAGCAGTTCTTC. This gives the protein CASTKYVAGGSYNEQFF. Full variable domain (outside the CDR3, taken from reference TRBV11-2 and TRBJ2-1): EAGVAQSPRYKIIEKRQSVAFWCNPISGHATLYWYQQILGQGPKLLIQFQNNGVVDDSQLPKDRFSAERLKGVDSTLKIQPAKLEDSAVYLCASTKYVAGGSYNEQFFGPGTRLTVL.

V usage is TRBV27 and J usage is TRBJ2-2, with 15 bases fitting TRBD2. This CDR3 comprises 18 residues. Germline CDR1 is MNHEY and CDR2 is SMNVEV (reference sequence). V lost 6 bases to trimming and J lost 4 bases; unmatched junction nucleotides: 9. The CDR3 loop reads CASRAGLAGGRGTGELFF. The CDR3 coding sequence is TGTGCCAGCAGGGCCGGACTAGCGGGAGGGCGGGGCACCGGGGAGCTGTTTTTT.

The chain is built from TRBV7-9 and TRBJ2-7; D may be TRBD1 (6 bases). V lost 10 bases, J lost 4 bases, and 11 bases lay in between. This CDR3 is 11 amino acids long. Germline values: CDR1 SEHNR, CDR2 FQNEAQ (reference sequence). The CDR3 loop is CATQGTYEQYF. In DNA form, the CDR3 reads TGTGCCACCCAGGGGACGTACGAGCAGTACTTC.

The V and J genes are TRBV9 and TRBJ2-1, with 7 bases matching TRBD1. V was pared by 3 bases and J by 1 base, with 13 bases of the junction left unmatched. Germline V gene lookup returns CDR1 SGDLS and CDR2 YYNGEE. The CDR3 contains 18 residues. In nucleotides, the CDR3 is TGTGCCAGCAGCGACTGGCACCCTGGGACAGTTTCCTACAATGAGCAGTTCTTC. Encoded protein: CASSDWHPGTVSYNEQFF.

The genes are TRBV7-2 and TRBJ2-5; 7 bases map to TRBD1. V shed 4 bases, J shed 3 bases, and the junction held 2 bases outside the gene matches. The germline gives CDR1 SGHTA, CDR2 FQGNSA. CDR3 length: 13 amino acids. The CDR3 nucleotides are TGTGCCAGCAGCTCGGACAGGAAAGAGACCCAGTACTTC. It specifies CASSSDRKETQYF.

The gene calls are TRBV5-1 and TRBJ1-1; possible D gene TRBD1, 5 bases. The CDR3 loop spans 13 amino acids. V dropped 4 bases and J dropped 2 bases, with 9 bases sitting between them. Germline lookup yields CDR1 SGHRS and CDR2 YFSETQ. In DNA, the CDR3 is TGCGCCAGCAGCGAGACAGTAAACACTGAAGCTTTCTTT. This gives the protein CASSETVNTEAFF. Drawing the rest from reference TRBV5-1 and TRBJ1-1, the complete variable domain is KAGVTQTPRYLIKTRGQQVTLSCSPISGHRSVSWYQQTPGQGLQFLFEYFSETQRNKGNFPGRFSGRQFSNSRSEMNVSTLELGDSALYLCASSETVNTEAFFGQGTRLTVV.

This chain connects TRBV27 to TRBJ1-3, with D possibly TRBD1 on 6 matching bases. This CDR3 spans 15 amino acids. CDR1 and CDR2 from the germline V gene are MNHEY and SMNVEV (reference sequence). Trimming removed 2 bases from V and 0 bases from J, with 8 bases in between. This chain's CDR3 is CASSLRGFSGNTIYF. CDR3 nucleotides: TGTGCCAGCAGTTTAAGGGGGTTCTCTGGAAACACCATATATTTT.

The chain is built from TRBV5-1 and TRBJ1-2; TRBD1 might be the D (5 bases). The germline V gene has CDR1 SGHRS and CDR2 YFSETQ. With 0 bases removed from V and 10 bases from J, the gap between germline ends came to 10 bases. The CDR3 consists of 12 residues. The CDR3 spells CASSLEAGPYTF. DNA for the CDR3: TGCGCCAGCAGCTTGGAGGCAGGGCCCTACACCTTC. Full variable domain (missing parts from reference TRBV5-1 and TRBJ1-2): KAGVTQTPRYLIKTRGQQVTLSCSPISGHRSVSWYQQTPGQGLQFLFEYFSETQRNKGNFPGRFSGRQFSNSRSEMNVSTLELGDSALYLCASSLEAGPYTFGSGTRLTVV.

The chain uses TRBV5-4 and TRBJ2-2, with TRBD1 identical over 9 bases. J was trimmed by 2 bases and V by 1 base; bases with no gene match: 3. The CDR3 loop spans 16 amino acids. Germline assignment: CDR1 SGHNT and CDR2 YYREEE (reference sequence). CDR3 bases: TGTGCCAGCAGCTTGAGGGACAGGGCAAACACCGGGGAGCTGTTTTTT. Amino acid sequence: CASSLRDRANTGELFF.

The CDR3 nucleotides read TGTGCCAGCTCACCACCCGACAGAAGCTCTGGAAACACCATATATTTT. Translation gives CASSPPDRSSGNTIYF. This rearrangement joins TRBV18 to TRBJ1-3, with D possibly matching TRBD1 (5 bases). V was shortened by 0 bases and J by 0 bases, with 9 bases between the two germline ends. CDR1 and CDR2 (germline): KGHSH, LQKENI. This CDR3 spans 16 amino acids.

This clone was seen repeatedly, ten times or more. In DNA, the CDR3 is TGCGCCAGCAGAGACACTAGCGGGGGGGTCGAGCAGTACTTC. Its protein is CASRDTSGGVEQYF. This chain links TRBV4-1 with TRBJ2-7; TRBD2 aligns across 13 bases. The CDR3 runs to 14 residues. Germline V CDR1 and CDR2: MGHRA, YSYEKL. Trimming took 6 bases from V and 6 from J; bases not matched to a gene: 5.

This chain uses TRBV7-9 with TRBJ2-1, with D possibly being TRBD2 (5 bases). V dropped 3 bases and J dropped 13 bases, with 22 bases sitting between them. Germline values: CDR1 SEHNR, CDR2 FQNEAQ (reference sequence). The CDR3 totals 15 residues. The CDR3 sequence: CASSFEGFRGGSQFF. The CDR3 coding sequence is TGTGCCAGCAGCTTCGAGGGCTTCCGGGGTGGGAGTCAGTTCTTC.

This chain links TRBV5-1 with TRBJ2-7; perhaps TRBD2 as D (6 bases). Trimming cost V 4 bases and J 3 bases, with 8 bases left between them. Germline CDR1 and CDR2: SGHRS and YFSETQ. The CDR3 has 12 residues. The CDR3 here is CASSTGDYEQYF. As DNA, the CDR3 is TGCGCCAGCAGCACGGGAGACTACGAGCAGTACTTC.

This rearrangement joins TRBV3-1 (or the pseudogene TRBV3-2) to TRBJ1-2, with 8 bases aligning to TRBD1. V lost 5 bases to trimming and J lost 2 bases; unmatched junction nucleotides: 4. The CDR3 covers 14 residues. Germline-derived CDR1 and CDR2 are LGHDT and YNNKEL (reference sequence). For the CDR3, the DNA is TGTGCCAGCAGCTGGGACAGGAGGAACTATGGCTACACCTTC. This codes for CASSWDRRNYGYTF.

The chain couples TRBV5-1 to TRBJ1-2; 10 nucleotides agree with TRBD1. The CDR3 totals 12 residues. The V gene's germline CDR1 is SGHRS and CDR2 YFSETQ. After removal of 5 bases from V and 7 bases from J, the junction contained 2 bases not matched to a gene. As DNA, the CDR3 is TGCGCCAGCAGTCGGGACAGGGGTGGCTACACCTTC. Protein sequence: CASSRDRGGYTF.

CDR3 loop: CASSGVRQNPYEQYF. The CDR3 DNA reads as TGTGCCAGCAGCGGTGTGAGACAGAACCCCTACGAGCAGTACTTC. This chain links TRBV21-1 with TRBJ2-7; the table's D call of TRBD1 was not tested on the DNA. TRBV21-1 is reported as a pseudogene. The CDR3 extends over 15 amino acids.

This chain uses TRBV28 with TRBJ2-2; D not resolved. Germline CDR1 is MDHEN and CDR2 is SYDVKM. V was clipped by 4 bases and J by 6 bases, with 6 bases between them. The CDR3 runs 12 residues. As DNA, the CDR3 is TGTGCCAGCAGTTCTCCTCCCGGGGAGCTGTTTTTT. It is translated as CASSSPPGELFF. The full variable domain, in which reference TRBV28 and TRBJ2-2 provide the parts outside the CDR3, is DVKVTQSSRYLVKRTGEKVFLECVQDMDHENMFWYRQDPGLGLRLIYFSYDVKMKEKGDIPEGYSVSREKKERFSLILESASTNQTSMYLCASSSPPGELFFGEGSRLTVL.

This CDR3 is CASSGEAGSQYF. The CDR3 DNA is TGTGCCAGCAGCGGGGAAGCAGGGTCCCAGTACTTC. The V gene is TRBV5-4, the J gene TRBJ2-5, with D possibly matching TRBD1 (5 bases). The CDR3 spans 12 residues. V dropped 4 bases and J dropped 9 bases, with 13 bases sitting between them. CDR1 and CDR2 from the germline V gene are SGHNT and YYREEE (reference sequence).

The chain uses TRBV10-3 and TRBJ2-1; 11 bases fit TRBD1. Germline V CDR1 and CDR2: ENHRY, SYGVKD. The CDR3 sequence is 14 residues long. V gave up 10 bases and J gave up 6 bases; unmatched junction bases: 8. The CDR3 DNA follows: TGTGCCACCAAACCCGGGACAGGGGGCAATGAGCAGTTCTTC. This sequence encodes CATKPGTGGNEQFF.

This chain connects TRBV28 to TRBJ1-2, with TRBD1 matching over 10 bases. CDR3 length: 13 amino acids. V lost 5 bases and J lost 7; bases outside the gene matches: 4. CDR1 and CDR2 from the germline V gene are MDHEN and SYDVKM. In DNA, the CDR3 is TGTGCCAGCAGTCCGGGACAGGGGCCTGGCTACACCTTC. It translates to CASSPGQGPGYTF.